The 18 T cell receptor beta chains reported below all come from one sample, sequenced in a study of blood T cell repertoires in COVID-19. Produced via immunoSEQ multiplex PCR; TCRdb's table is partial and in-frame only. The sample has a few hundred thousand clones, around 87% seen once. The specimen was PBMCs or T cells enriched from blood (not recorded which). These receptors originate from a man in his forties in a cohort exposed to, infected with or recovered from COVID-19 (not recorded which).

This clone was seen a handful of times. V usage is TRBV5-1 and J usage is TRBJ1-1; D not resolved. The CDR3 covers 16 residues. Between the trimmed V and J ends, which lost 1 base and 5 bases, there was a span of 18 bases. Germline V gene sequence: CDR1 SGHRS, CDR2 YFSETQ. CDR3 sequence reads: CASSLSYRVGLTEAFF. The CDR3 region has the DNA TGCGCCAGCAGCTTGAGTTATCGGGTAGGCCTGACTGAAGCTTTCTTT.

The gene calls are TRBV30 and TRBJ1-4; D uncertain. V shed 7 bases and J shed 2 bases, with 8 bases lying between them. This CDR3 region has 12 residues. Germline CDR1 is GTSNPN and CDR2 is SVGIG (reference sequence). CDR3 region: CALEETNEKLFF. The DNA of the CDR3 is TGTGCCTTGGAGGAGACTAATGAAAAACTGTTTTTT. The entire variable domain, with the rest obtained from reference TRBV30 and TRBJ1-4, is as follows: SQTIHQWPATLVQPVGSPLSLECTVEGTSNPNLYWYRQAAGRGLQLLFYSVGIGQISSEVPQNLSASRPQDRQFILSSKKLLLSDSGFYLCALEETNEKLFFGSGTQLSVL.

CDR3 sequence (DNA): TGCGCCAGCAGCTTCGATTCACAGGCCTACGAGCAGTACTTC. The encoded protein is CASSFDSQAYEQYF. This chain uses TRBV5-1 with TRBJ2-7; maybe TRBD1 (5 bases). Germline assignment: CDR1 SGHRS and CDR2 YFSETQ. This CDR3 contains 14 residues. The V gene lost 2 bases and the J gene lost 2 bases, with 11 bases spanning the gap.

The rearrangement links TRBV30 to TRBJ1-1, with D possibly TRBD1 on 5 matching bases. This CDR3 is 13 amino acids long. Trimming left V 6 bases short and J 1 base short, with 12 bases between. Germline CDR1 is GTSNPN and CDR2 is SVGIG (reference sequence). The CDR3 region has the DNA TGTGCCTGCTTGAACACAGGGAACACTGAAGCTTTCTTT. Its translation is CACLNTGNTEAFF.

The chain couples TRBV4-1 to TRBJ1-3, with 8 bases fitting TRBD1. Germline V gene sequence: CDR1 MGHRA, CDR2 YSYEKL. The trim removed 0 bases at V and 1 base at J, leaving 5 bases unmatched. This CDR3 region has 17 residues. CDR3 coding DNA: TGCGCCAGCAGCCAAGAAGGGGGGACAGGATCTGGAAACACCATATATTTT. It is translated as CASSQEGGTGSGNTIYF.

The chain uses TRBV7-8 and TRBJ1-2, with 8 bases aligning to TRBD1. Germline V gene lookup returns CDR1 SGHVS and CDR2 FQNEAQ. CDR3 length: 13 residues. Germline trimming cut 5 bases from V and 2 bases from J; bases unmatched to any gene: 1. The CDR3 here is CASSNRGNYGYTF. In DNA form, the CDR3 reads TGTGCCAGCAGCAACAGGGGGAACTATGGCTACACCTTC.

In this sample, this clone turned up once. The rearrangement joins TRBV12-5 to TRBJ1-6; no firm D call. The germline CDR1 and CDR2 sequences are LGHNT and FRNRAP. The CDR3 extends over 14 amino acids. V lost 4 bases, J lost 5 bases, and 9 bases lay in between. The CDR3 here is CASGSISHNSPLHF. The CDR3, as DNA: TGTGCTAGTGGTTCGATCAGTCATAATTCACCCCTCCACTTT.

The chain employs TRBV7-3 and TRBJ2-5, with 9 bases that match TRBD2. The CDR3 totals 15 residues. The V gene end was trimmed by 4 bases and the J gene end by 5 bases; junction bases not matched to a gene: 8. Germline-derived CDR1 and CDR2 are SGHTA and FQGTGA. The CDR3, as DNA: TGTGCCAGCAGCTCCGGATCAGGACTAGCGGAGACCCAGTACTTC. As protein: CASSSGSGLAETQYF. The full variable domain, rest sourced from reference TRBV7-3 and TRBJ2-5, is GAGVSQTPSNKVTEKGKYVELRCDPISGHTALYWYRQSLGQGPEFLIYFQGTGAADDSGLPNDRFFAVRPEGSVSTLKIQRTERGDSAVYLCASSSGSGLAETQYFGPGTRLLVL.

This chain connects TRBV27 to TRBJ2-4; 8 positions agree with TRBD1. V dropped 4 bases and J dropped 5; count of bases not matched to a gene: 7. The CDR3 is 15 residues long. Germline lookup yields CDR1 MNHEY and CDR2 SMNVEV (reference sequence). CDR3 coding DNA: TGTGCCAGCAGTTCATACGACAGGGGAGAAAACATTCAGTACTTC. This sequence encodes CASSSYDRGENIQYF.

This chain connects TRBV4-1 to TRBJ2-1; 12 nucleotides align to TRBD2. The V gene end was trimmed by 4 bases and the J gene end by 8 bases; junction bases not matched to a gene: 12. This CDR3 comprises 17 residues. CDR1 MGHRA and CDR2 YSYEKL come from the germline V gene. The CDR3 is CASSLILAGGSIDEQFF. CDR3 in DNA: TGCGCCAGCAGCCTTATTCTAGCGGGAGGGAGTATAGATGAGCAGTTCTTC.

The gene calls are TRBV7-2 and TRBJ1-5, with D perhaps matching TRBD1 (6 bases). Looked up from germline, CDR1 is SGHTA and CDR2 is FQGNSA. This CDR3 comprises 15 residues. V was pared by 3 bases and J by 5 bases, with 14 bases between. This CDR3 is CASSLDRQAYQPQHF. CDR3 in DNA: TGTGCCAGCAGCTTGGACAGACAGGCGTATCAGCCCCAGCATTTT.

A note on this clone: Additional DNA sequences in this sample encode the identical CDR3. V is TRBV7-9 and J is TRBJ2-1; 9 bases match TRBD1. In germline, CDR1 is SEHNR, CDR2 FQNEAQ (reference sequence). The CDR3 consists of 13 residues. The junction had 3 bases not matched to a gene; V was cut back by 5 bases and J by 7 bases. CDR3 sequence reads: CASSRDRGNEQFF. The DNA of the CDR3 is TGTGCCAGCAGCCGCGACAGGGGGAATGAGCAGTTCTTC.

The chain combines TRBV6-6 with TRBJ2-6; D uncertain. The CDR3 covers 16 residues. Germline CDR1 is MNHNY and CDR2 is SVGAGI (reference sequence). V was trimmed by 0 bases and J by 0 bases, leaving 6 bases between them. The CDR3: CASSYSRPSGANVLTF. CDR3 DNA sequence: TGTGCCAGCAGTTACTCGCGCCCCTCTGGGGCCAACGTCCTGACTTTC.

V and J are TRBV5-1 and TRBJ1-2; unclear D gene. This CDR3 has 13 amino acids. V shed 2 bases and J shed 7 bases, with 12 bases lying between them. Per germline, CDR1 SGHRS and CDR2 YFSETQ. CDR3 DNA: TGCGCCAGCAGCTTCGAGGGAAAGGGTGGCTACACCTTC. It specifies CASSFEGKGGYTF. The whole variable domain, filled in from reference TRBV5-1 and TRBJ1-2, reads KAGVTQTPRYLIKTRGQQVTLSCSPISGHRSVSWYQQTPGQGLQFLFEYFSETQRNKGNFPGRFSGRQFSNSRSEMNVSTLELGDSALYLCASSFEGKGGYTFGSGTRLTVV.

The chain links TRBV6-1 to TRBJ1-1; no clear D. Trimming removed 2 bases at V and 4 bases at J, with 8 bases between. Germline V gives CDR1 MNHNS, CDR2 SASEGT. The CDR3 contains 13 residues. CDR3 in DNA: TGTGCCAGCAGTGAACCCCTAGTCACTGAAGCTTTCTTT. Its protein is CASSEPLVTEAFF.

V usage is TRBV30 and J usage is TRBJ1-2; D call uncertain. The V end was cut by 3 bases, the J end by 2 bases, with 22 bases between. The CDR3 contains 17 residues. Germline V gives CDR1 GTSNPN, CDR2 SVGIG (reference sequence). The CDR3 reads CAWRARGIRFKNYGYTF. CDR3 DNA sequence: TGTGCCTGGAGGGCCCGAGGGATTAGGTTTAAGAACTATGGCTACACCTTC.

The V call is TRBV18, the J call TRBJ2-5; no clear D gene. Germline CDR1 and CDR2: KGHSH and LQKENI. Trimming stripped 0 bases from V and 4 bases from J, with 6 bases between. This CDR3 is 13 amino acids long. CDR3 coding DNA: TGTGCCAGCTCACCACCAGCTTTAGAGACCCAGTACTTC. Protein sequence: CASSPPALETQYF.

The rearrangement joins TRBV7-9 to TRBJ2-1; unclear D gene. Germline values: CDR1 SEHNR, CDR2 FQNEAQ (reference sequence). The CDR3 runs to 11 residues. Trimming pared 5 bases from V and 9 bases from J, leaving 8 bases between. CDR3 nucleotide sequence: TGTGCCAGCAGCCCAAACGGTGAGCAGTTCTTC. As protein: CASSPNGEQFF.